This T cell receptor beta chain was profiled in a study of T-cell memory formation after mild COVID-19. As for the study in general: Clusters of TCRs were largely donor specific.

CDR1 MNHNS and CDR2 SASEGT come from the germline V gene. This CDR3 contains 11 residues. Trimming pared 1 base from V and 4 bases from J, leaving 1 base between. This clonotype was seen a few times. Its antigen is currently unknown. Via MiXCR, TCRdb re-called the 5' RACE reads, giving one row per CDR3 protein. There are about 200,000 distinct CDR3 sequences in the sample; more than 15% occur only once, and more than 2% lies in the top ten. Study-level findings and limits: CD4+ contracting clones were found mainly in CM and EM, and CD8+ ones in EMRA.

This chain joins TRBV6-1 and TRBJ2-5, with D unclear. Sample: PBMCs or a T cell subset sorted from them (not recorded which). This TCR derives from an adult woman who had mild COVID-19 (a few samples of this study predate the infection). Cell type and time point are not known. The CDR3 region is CASSEGETQYF. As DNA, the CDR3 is TGTGCCAGCAGTGAAGGAGAGACCCAGTACTTC.